The 23 T cell receptor beta chains in this list originate from one sample, sequenced in a study of T cell responses to AZD1222 COVID-19 vaccine. Libraries were prepared by immunoSEQ multiplex PCR; TCRdb keeps only in-frame clonotypes and omits some of them. Of 130,000 to 150,000 clones listed, 85% to 95% were seen once; the top ten hold 10% to 15%. Sample: peripheral blood, taken after recovery from COVID-19. The receptor source for this set is an adult who had recovered from COVID-19.

The V and J genes are TRBV3-1 (or the pseudogene TRBV3-2) and TRBJ1-1; D is perhaps TRBD1 (6 bases). The CDR3 is 13 amino acids. V was cut by 3 bases and J by 1 base, with 6 bases left in between. Looked up from germline, CDR1 is LGHDT and CDR2 is YNNKEL (reference sequence). In DNA, the CDR3 is TGTGCCAGCAGCCAGGGACAGAACACTGAAGCTTTCTTT. The encoded protein is CASSQGQNTEAFF.

The V call is TRBV14, the J call TRBJ2-4; possibly TRBD1 for D (5 bases). V lost 5 bases, J lost 6 bases, and 11 bases lay in between. CDR3 size: 13 residues. Germline V gene lookup returns CDR1 SGHDN and CDR2 FVKESK. CDR3 residues: CASSVLQGNIQYF. DNA of the CDR3: TGTGCCAGCAGCGTATTGCAGGGAAACATTCAGTACTTC.

J is TRBJ2-7 and V is TRBV6-6, with 9 bases lining up with TRBD1. V lost 6 bases and J lost 0; bases outside the gene matches: 6. The CDR3 loop spans 15 amino acids. CDR1 and CDR2 (germline): MNHNY, SVGAGI (reference sequence). CDR3: CASSKGQGSSYEQYF. CDR3 DNA: TGTGCCAGCAGCAAGGGACAGGGCAGCTCCTACGAGCAGTACTTC.

The chain is built from TRBV5-1 and TRBJ2-5, with TRBD1 matching 9 bases. Germline V gene lookup returns CDR1 SGHRS and CDR2 YFSETQ. The CDR3 runs to 17 residues. V shed 2 bases, J shed 4 bases, and the junction held 12 bases outside the gene matches. CDR3 region: CASSLGDREDVGETQYF. In DNA, the CDR3 is TGCGCCAGCAGCTTAGGGGACAGGGAAGATGTGGGAGAGACCCAGTACTTC.

The V call is TRBV29-1, the J call TRBJ2-7; D may be TRBD2 (6 bases). V lost 6 bases to trimming and J lost 2 bases, with 14 bases between them. The CDR3 is made up of 13 amino acids. Germline-derived CDR1 and CDR2 are SQVTM and ANQGSEA. CDR3 DNA: TGCAGCGTCTTCGGGGGAACAACCTACGAGCAGTACTTC. Translating it yields CSVFGGTTYEQYF.

This sequence joins TRBV3-1 (or the pseudogene TRBV3-2) and TRBJ2-2; 13 bases align to TRBD2. The V and J ends lost 4 bases and 5 bases, in that order; junction bases with no gene match: 1. From germline, CDR1 is LGHDT and CDR2 YNNKEL (reference sequence). This CDR3 spans 15 amino acids. CDR3 protein: CASSPTSGRTGELFF. CDR3 in DNA: TGTGCCAGCAGCCCGACTAGCGGGAGGACCGGGGAGCTGTTTTTT.

V gene TRBV4-2 combines with J gene TRBJ2-7; D gene uncertain. Trimming cost V 4 bases and J 2 bases, with 15 bases left between them. Per the germline V gene, CDR1 is LGHNA and CDR2 is YNFKEQ. The CDR3 is made up of 15 amino acids. CDR3 nucleotides: TGTGCCAGCAGCCCCATAATCCGTAACCCCTACGAGCAGTACTTC. Translated, it gives CASSPIIRNPYEQYF.

The chain links TRBV9 to TRBJ1-2, with no clear D. Germline lookup yields CDR1 SGDLS and CDR2 YYNGEE. V was clipped by 0 bases and J by 2 bases, with 11 bases between them. The CDR3 is 15 amino acids. The CDR3 coding sequence is TGTGCCAGCAGCGTAGTTCCCCCGGCCAACTATGGCTACACCTTC. It translates to CASSVVPPANYGYTF.

The chain has TRBV7-8 and TRBJ2-2; D not certain. V was clipped by 2 bases and J by 1 base, with 11 bases between them. The CDR3 totals 16 residues. Germline CDR1 and CDR2: SGHVS and FQNEAQ. CDR3 DNA sequence: TGTGCCAGCAGCTTACCGGACCTAGGGAACACCGGGGAGCTGTTTTTT. This encodes CASSLPDLGNTGELFF.

This chain joins TRBV30 and TRBJ1-5; D is possibly TRBD1 (6 bases). CDR1 is GTSNPN, CDR2 SVGIG, per germline (reference sequence). This CDR3 has 12 amino acids. With 5 bases removed from V and 9 bases from J, the gap between germline ends came to 14 bases. CDR3 in amino acids: CAWATQQGPQHF. The CDR3 DNA sequence: TGTGCCTGGGCCACGCAACAGGGGCCCCAGCATTTT.

The V gene is TRBV6-4, the J gene TRBJ2-3, with D possibly being TRBD2 (6 bases). Trimming pared 4 bases from V and 6 bases from J, leaving 26 bases between. In germline, CDR1 is MRHNA, CDR2 SNTAGT. The CDR3 contains 18 residues. The CDR3 region has the DNA TGTGCCAGCAGTGGTCAGTCCACGAGACTAGGGCGGTCGGATACGCAGTATTTT. It yields the protein CASSGQSTRLGRSDTQYF.

The V gene is TRBV5-8, the J gene TRBJ1-5, with D uncertain. The CDR3 runs 15 residues. Between the trimmed V and J ends, which lost 4 bases and 6 bases, there was a span of 17 bases. The germline gives CDR1 SGHTS, CDR2 YDEGEE. CDR3: CASSGIAGLVQPQHF. CDR3 coding DNA: TGTGCCAGCAGCGGTATCGCTGGGCTGGTTCAGCCCCAGCATTTT.

This chain joins TRBV27 and TRBJ2-2; TRBD2 might be the D (6 bases). Germline CDR1 and CDR2: MNHEY and SMNVEV (reference sequence). The CDR3 extends over 11 amino acids. Between the trimmed V and J ends, which lost 10 bases and 7 bases, there was a span of 10 bases. In DNA, the CDR3 is TGTGCCACCCTGACTAGCGGGGAGCTGTTTTTT. This encodes CATLTSGELFF.

The chain employs TRBV30 and TRBJ2-1; TRBD2 agrees at 9 bases. After removal of 0 bases from V and 7 bases from J, the junction contained 4 bases not matched to a gene. Germline values: CDR1 GTSNPN, CDR2 SVGIG (reference sequence). CDR3 length: 14 amino acids. CDR3 in amino acids: CAWSVGTSKNEQFF. The CDR3 region has the DNA TGTGCCTGGAGTGTGGGGACTAGCAAAAATGAGCAGTTCTTC.

The chain has TRBV5-6 and TRBJ2-5, with D maybe TRBD2 (6 bases). Germline-derived CDR1 and CDR2 are SGHDT and YYEEEE. The CDR3 extends over 13 amino acids. Trimming removed 3 bases at V and 5 bases at J, with 11 bases between. The CDR3 region is CASSSIGGETQYF. DNA of the CDR3: TGTGCCAGCAGCTCTATTGGGGGGGAGACCCAGTACTTC.

The V call is TRBV27, the J call TRBJ2-7, with D unresolved. This CDR3 spans 13 amino acids. Trimming shortened V by 5 bases and J by 1 base, and 9 bases separated the two germline ends. CDR1 and CDR2 from the germline V gene are MNHEY and SMNVEV (reference sequence). The CDR3 is CASSKGLSYEQYF. As DNA, the CDR3 is TGTGCCAGCAGTAAAGGCCTATCCTACGAGCAGTACTTC.

For this clone: Distinct nucleotide sequences in the sample also encode this CDR3. The CDR3 reads CASSRDRSYEQYF. DNA of the CDR3: TGTGCCAGCTCACGCGACAGGTCCTACGAGCAGTACTTC. The gene calls are TRBV18 and TRBJ2-7; a weak D match, TRBD1 (6 bases). The CDR3 has 13 residues. Trimming removed 4 bases from V and 1 base from J, with 8 bases in between. Germline assignment: CDR1 KGHSH and CDR2 LQKENI.

The chain is built from TRBV28 and TRBJ2-7, with TRBD2 matching 9 bases. This CDR3 has 15 residues. J gave up 4 bases and V 5 bases, and 9 bases lay outside the gene matches. Per germline, CDR1 MDHEN and CDR2 SYDVKM. CDR3 sequence: CASSTAGLAFYEQYF. In nucleotides, the CDR3 is TGTGCCAGCAGTACGGCGGGACTAGCATTTTACGAGCAGTACTTC.

This sequence joins TRBV2 and TRBJ1-2; possibly TRBD1 for D (5 bases). The V and J ends lost 4 bases and 4 bases respectively, with 16 bases between them. This CDR3 spans 15 amino acids. Germline V gene lookup returns CDR1 SNHLY and CDR2 FYNNEI. Here the CDR3 DNA reads TGTGCCAGCAGTGGTGAACTGGGGACGGGCTATGGCTACACCTTC. Translating gives CASSGELGTGYGYTF.

The V and J genes are TRBV4-1 and TRBJ2-1; 8 bases map to TRBD2. The CDR3 has 20 residues. Trimming took 8 bases from V and 0 from J; bases not matched to a gene: 21. Germline V gives CDR1 MGHRA, CDR2 YSYEKL. The CDR3 reads CASGPRADTSGHSSYNEQFF. In nucleotides, the CDR3 is TGCGCCAGCGGGCCTCGGGCAGATACTAGCGGACATAGCTCCTACAATGAGCAGTTCTTC.

This rearrangement joins TRBV28 to TRBJ2-7; D is undetermined. Germline lookup yields CDR1 MDHEN and CDR2 SYDVKM. The CDR3 consists of 14 residues. Trimming took off 8 bases at V and 4 bases at J, with 18 bases between the two ends. The CDR3 region is CASGRTAAGYEQYF. The DNA of the CDR3 is TGTGCCAGCGGACGTACGGCCGCTGGGTACGAGCAGTACTTC. The complete variable domain, with remaining parts taken from reference TRBV28 and TRBJ2-7, reads DVKVTQSSRYLVKRTGEKVFLECVQDMDHENMFWYRQDPGLGLRLIYFSYDVKMKEKGDIPEGYSVSREKKERFSLILESASTNQTSMYLCASGRTAAGYEQYFGPGTRLTVT.

This clone has a single count. V usage is TRBV5-1 and J usage is TRBJ2-3; D is unresolved. The V gene lost 0 bases and the J gene lost 2 bases, with 7 bases spanning the gap. The CDR3 is 14 amino acids. Germline CDR1 reads SGHRS; CDR2 reads YFSETQ. The CDR3 DNA reads TGCGCCAGCAGCTTGGGGACCATCACAGATACGCAGTATTTT. It translates to CASSLGTITDTQYF.

This clone was counted once. Other DNA sequences in this specimen translate into the identical CDR3. The rearrangement joins TRBV28 to TRBJ1-5; D remains unclear. Germline V gene data show CDR1 as MDHEN and CDR2 as SYDVKM. The CDR3 has 14 amino acids. The germline V and J ends were trimmed by 9 bases and 2 bases, with 14 bases remaining between them. The CDR3 nucleotides read TGTGCCAGTTCCCTGGGCGGGGGCAATCAGCCCCAGCATTTT. This encodes CASSLGGGNQPQHF.